The 7 T cell receptor beta chains below all came from one sample that was sequenced in a study of post-analysis software for immune sequencing data. Study-level findings and limits: Higher frequency in patients than in controls was seen for several TRBV segments, with TRBV5-6, TRBV5-1 and TRBV20-1 among them.

The TCR beta cDNA libraries carried unique molecular identifiers. TCRdb processed the PCR reads anew with MiXCR; each CDR3 protein has one entry. The data contain over 700,000 distinct CDR3 sequences, roughly 29% of them singletons. What these receptors recognize is not known. The material sequenced was blood. The receptors derive from a girl aged 5-17 years with multiple sclerosis.

This chain joins TRBV5-1 and TRBJ2-2, with 7 bases lining up with TRBD2. The CDR3 totals 16 residues. Germline-derived CDR1 and CDR2 are SGHRS and YFSETQ. The junction had 12 bases not matched to a gene; V was cut back by 5 bases and J by 5 bases. CDR3 protein: CASRPPAAGVTGELFF. The DNA of the CDR3 is TGCGCCAGCAGGCCTCCCGCGGCGGGAGTAACCGGGGAGCTGTTTTTT.

The gene calls are TRBV12-3 or TRBV12-4 and TRBJ2-1, with a possible D match to TRBD1 (6 bases). The CDR3 sequence is 14 residues long. Trimming took 2 bases from V and 8 from J, leaving 13 bases between them. Here the CDR3 DNA reads TGTGCCAGCAGTTTAAGCAGGGGATGGGATGAGCAGTTCTTC. This codes for CASSLSRGWDEQFF.

This rearrangement joins TRBV7-2 to TRBJ2-3; TRBD2 might be the D (6 bases). Per the germline V gene, CDR1 is SGHTA and CDR2 is FQGNSA. CDR3 length: 16 amino acids. V gave up 1 base and J gave up 0 bases, with 11 bases separating them. CDR3 DNA sequence: TGTGCCAGCAGCTTAGATAGCGGAGCTAGCACAGATACGCAGTATTTT. Translating it yields CASSLDSGASTDTQYF.

V usage is TRBV27 and J usage is TRBJ2-3; 8 positions match TRBD2. Looked up from germline, CDR1 is MNHEY and CDR2 is SMNVEV (reference sequence). With 0 bases clipped from V and 8 bases from J, the junction kept 13 bases outside the gene matches. CDR3 length: 17 amino acids. The CDR3 sequence: CASSLSERGGRGSTQYF. The CDR3, as DNA: TGTGCCAGCAGTTTATCGGAACGGGGGGGCCGAGGTAGTACGCAGTATTTT.

This clonotype was found many times. The CDR3 loop reads CASSQTPDYRQFF. The CDR3 coding sequence is TGCGCCAGCAGCCAGACCCCCGACTACCGGCAGTTCTTC. The rearrangement joins TRBV4-3 to TRBJ2-1, with TRBD2 as a possible D gene (5 bases). This CDR3 spans 13 amino acids. The V gene lost 3 bases and the J gene lost 12 bases, with 15 bases spanning the gap. The germline CDR1 and CDR2 sequences are LGHNA and YSLEER.

The chain recombines TRBV3-1 with TRBJ1-1; D is ambiguous. V was trimmed by 2 bases and J by 4 bases, leaving 14 bases between them. The CDR3 length is 15 residues. In germline, CDR1 is LGHDT, CDR2 YNNKEL (reference sequence). The CDR3 nucleotides are TGTGCCAGCAGCCAATCTACTCTATGGGGCACTGAAGCTTTCTTT. Its protein is CASSQSTLWGTEAFF.

The chain has TRBV20-1 and TRBJ1-1, with 7 bases identical to TRBD1. From germline, CDR1 is DFQATT and CDR2 SNEGSKA (reference sequence). V lost 6 bases, J lost 1 base, and 5 bases stayed unmatched. This CDR3 is built from 13 residues. CDR3 residues: CSAGDSRNTEAFF. CDR3 DNA: TGCAGTGCCGGGGACAGTAGGAACACTGAAGCTTTCTTT.